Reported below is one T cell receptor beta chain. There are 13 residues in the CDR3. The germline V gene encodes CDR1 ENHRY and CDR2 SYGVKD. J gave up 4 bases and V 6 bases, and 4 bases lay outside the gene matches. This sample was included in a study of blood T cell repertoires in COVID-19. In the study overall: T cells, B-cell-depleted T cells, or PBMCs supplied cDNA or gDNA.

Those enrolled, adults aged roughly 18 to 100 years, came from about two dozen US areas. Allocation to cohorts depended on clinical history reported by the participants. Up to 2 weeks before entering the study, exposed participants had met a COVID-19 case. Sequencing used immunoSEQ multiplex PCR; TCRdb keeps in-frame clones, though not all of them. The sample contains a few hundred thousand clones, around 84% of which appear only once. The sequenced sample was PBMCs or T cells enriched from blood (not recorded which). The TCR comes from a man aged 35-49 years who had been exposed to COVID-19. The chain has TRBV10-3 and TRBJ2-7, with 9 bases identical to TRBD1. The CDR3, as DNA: TGTGCCATCAGAGGGACAGGGTCTTACGAGCAGTACTTC. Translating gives CAIRGTGSYEQYF.